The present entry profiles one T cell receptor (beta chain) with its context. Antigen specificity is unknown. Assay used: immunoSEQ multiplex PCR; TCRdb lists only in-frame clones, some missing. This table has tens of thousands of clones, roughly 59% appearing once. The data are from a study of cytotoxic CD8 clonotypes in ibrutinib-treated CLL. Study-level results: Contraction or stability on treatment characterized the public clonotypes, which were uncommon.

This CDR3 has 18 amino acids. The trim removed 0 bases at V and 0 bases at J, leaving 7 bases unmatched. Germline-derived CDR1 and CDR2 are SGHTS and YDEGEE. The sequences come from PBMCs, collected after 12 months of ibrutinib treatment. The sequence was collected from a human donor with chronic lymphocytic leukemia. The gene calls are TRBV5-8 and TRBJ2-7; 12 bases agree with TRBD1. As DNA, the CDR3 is TGTGCCAGCAGCTTGGAACTGGGACAGGGGGCCTTCTCCTACGAGCAGTACTTC. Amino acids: CASSLELGQGAFSYEQYF.